This T cell receptor (beta chain) was documented in a study of radiotherapy plus CTLA-4 blockade in lung cancer. General study findings and limits: The study found tumor-derived TCR clones expanded in blood after radiotherapy plus ipilimumab.

Repertoires were generated with immunoSEQ multiplex PCR, while TCRdb's copy carries only in-frame clones and drops some. There are some 74,000 clones in the sample; more than 75% occur only once, and 7.1% lies in the top ten. The CDR3 is 14 residues long. Germline CDR1 and CDR2: SEHNR and FQNEAQ (reference sequence). The V gene lost 4 bases and the J gene lost 5 bases, with 11 bases spanning the gap. With regard to this clone: Its specificity is unknown.

Ipilimumab-mediated CTLA-4 blockade plus focal radiation was given to patients having chemo-refractory metastatic non-small-cell lung cancer. The TCR was taken from a human donor with non-small cell lung cancer who had a complete response to radiotherapy plus ipilimumab. The material sequenced was peripheral blood, taken from a patient treated with radiotherapy plus ipilimumab. V usage is TRBV7-9 and J usage is TRBJ1-4, with a possible D match to TRBD1 (5 bases). The DNA of the CDR3 is TGTGCCAGCAGCTCGCCCGACAGAAATGAAAAACTGTTTTTT. Encoded protein: CASSSPDRNEKLFF. Based on the CDR3 plus reference TRBV7-9 and TRBJ1-4, the full variable domain is DTGVSQNPRHKITKRGQNVTFRCDPISEHNRLYWYRQTLGQGPEFLTYFQNEAQLEKSRLLSDRFSAERPKGSFSTLEIQRTEQGDSAMYLCASSSPDRNEKLFFGSGTQLSVL.